This TCR beta chain was sequenced during a study of cytomegalovirus exposure and HLA in healthy donors. The PCR had 60 Vbeta and 13 Jbeta primers. Clones were read by immunoSEQ multiplex PCR, and TCRdb kept only the in-frame ones, dropping some. The data contain 85,000 to 120,000 clones, around 63% of them singletons. V dropped 0 bases and J dropped 4 bases, with 7 bases sitting between them. The germline CDR1 and CDR2 sequences are SGHRS and YFSETQ. The CDR3 extends over 13 amino acids. The source is a human donor in good health. The chain carries TRBV5-1 and TRBJ2-5; maybe TRBD2 (6 bases). Sequenced: PBMCs. For the CDR3, the DNA is TGCGCCAGCAGCTTGGCCGGGGGAGAGACCCAGTACTTC. This gives the protein CASSLAGGETQYF.